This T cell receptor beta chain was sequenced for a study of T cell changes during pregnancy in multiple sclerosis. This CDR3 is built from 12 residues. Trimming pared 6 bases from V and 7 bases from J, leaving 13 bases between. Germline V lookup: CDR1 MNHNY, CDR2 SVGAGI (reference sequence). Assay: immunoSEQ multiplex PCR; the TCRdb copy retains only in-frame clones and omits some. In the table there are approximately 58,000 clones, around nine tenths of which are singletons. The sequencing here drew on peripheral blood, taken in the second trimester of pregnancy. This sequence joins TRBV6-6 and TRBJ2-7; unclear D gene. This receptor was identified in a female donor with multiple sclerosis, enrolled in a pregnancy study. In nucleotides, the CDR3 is TGTGCCAGCAGCCACTTATTCGATGAGCAGTACTTC. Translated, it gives CASSHLFDEQYF.